Listed below are T cell receptor beta chains from one sample, sequenced in a study of blood T cells in healthy people across ages. TCRdb used MiXCR to reprocess the 5' RACE reads, holding one entry per CDR3 protein. The sample records about 1.4 million distinct CDR3 sequences, around 59% being singletons. The sample consisted of blood. The receptors derive from a man younger than 35 in good health. Both conserved end residues are part of each CDR3. A D gene is named only where the DNA matches it firmly. A row's size may be missing; if present it is once, few, many or a size class.

v_call	clone_size	j_call	d_call	cdr3_aa	cdr3_nt
TRBV7-2	-	TRBJ1-2	-	CASSQGTSGFYGYTF	TGTGCCAGCAGTCAGGGGACATCGGGGTTCTATGGCTACACCTTC
TRBV7-9	-	TRBJ2-3	TRBD1	CASSPYRDRGTDTQYF	TGTGCCAGCAGTCCCTATCGGGACAGGGGCACAGATACGCAGTATTTT
TRBV14	few	TRBJ2-1	-	CASSLSRQIEQFF	TGTGCCAGCAGCCTATCTAGGCAGATTGAGCAGTTCTTC
TRBV29-1	few	TRBJ2-1	-	CSVDGENLYNEQFF	TGCAGCGTTGATGGGGAGAATCTTTACAATGAGCAGTTCTTC
TRBV6-5	few	TRBJ2-1	TRBD2	CASSMGLAGVNEQFF	TGTGCCAGCAGCATGGGACTAGCGGGAGTCAATGAGCAGTTCTTC
TRBV29-1	few	TRBJ2-5	-	CSVEAGSQETQYF	TGCAGCGTTGAGGCCGGCAGCCAAGAGACCCAGTACTTC
TRBV6-2/TRBV6-3	-	TRBJ2-5	-	CASRTRRESGEQYF	TGTGCCAGCCGGACGAGGCGGGAGTCAGGGGAGCAGTACTTC
TRBV6-6	few	TRBJ2-5	TRBD2	CASSLWTSGRSQYF	TGTGCCAGCAGTCTTTGGACTAGCGGGAGGTCCCAGTACTTC
TRBV6-5	-	TRBJ1-2	-	CASSAPGRSQDGYTF	TGTGCCAGCAGTGCACCGGGGCGCAGCCAGGATGGCTACACCTTC
TRBV12-3/TRBV12-4	-	TRBJ1-6	-	CASIPAGASPLHF	TGTGCCAGCATCCCCGCGGGTGCTTCACCCCTCCACTTT
TRBV14	-	TRBJ2-1	-	CASSQSGTRNEQFF	TGTGCCAGCAGCCAATCTGGGACAAGGAATGAGCAGTTCTTC
TRBV5-5	-	TRBJ1-2	-	CASSTRGRDYGYTF	TGTGCCAGCAGCACTCGGGGCAGGGACTATGGCTACACCTTC
TRBV2	many	TRBJ2-7	-	CASSGRDYEQYF	TGTGCCAGCAGTGGACGGGACTACGAGCAGTACTTC
TRBV3-1	-	TRBJ2-4	-	CASSQARSQYF	TGTGCCAGCAGTCAAGCTAGGAGCCAGTACTTC
TRBV21-1	-	TRBJ2-7	-	CASSKRGSTRDYEQYF	TGTGCCAGCAGCAAAAGGGGTAGTACCCGGGACTACGAGCAGTACTTC
TRBV7-9	-	TRBJ2-3	-	CASSLPSTQGTDTQYF	TGTGCCAGCAGCTTACCATCAACCCAGGGCACAGATACGCAGTATTTT
TRBV29-1	-	TRBJ2-1	-	CSVEADQGNEQFF	TGCAGCGTTGAGGCGGACCAGGGGAATGAGCAGTTCTTC
TRBV28	-	TRBJ1-1	-	CATKQTWGLNTEAFF	TGTGCCACCAAGCAAACTTGGGGTTTAAACACTGAAGCTTTCTTT
TRBV30	-	TRBJ2-7	-	CAWNLDDMNYEQYF	TGTGCCTGGAATCTGGACGATATGAACTACGAGCAGTACTTC
TRBV7-9	few	TRBJ1-2	-	CASSPDPDYGYTF	TGTGCCAGCAGCCCAGACCCAGACTATGGCTACACCTTC
TRBV4-1	-	TRBJ2-5	-	CASSQEILLQETQYF	TGCGCCAGCAGCCAAGAAATACTCTTGCAAGAGACCCAGTACTTC
TRBV6-1	-	TRBJ1-2	-	CASRELRDSYGYTF	TGTGCCAGCAGGGAACTCCGGGACTCCTATGGCTACACCTTC
TRBV29-1	-	TRBJ2-7	TRBD1	CSVVGTGNPYEQYF	TGCAGCGTTGTGGGGACAGGGAATCCCTACGAGCAGTACTTC
TRBV20-1	-	TRBJ2-1	-	CSARAVRQFLLGDYNEQFF	TGCAGTGCTAGGGCAGTCCGACAGTTCCTCTTAGGGGACTACAATGAGCAGTTCTTC
TRBV6-6	-	TRBJ2-7	TRBD1	CASTQGSYEQYF	TGTGCCAGCACACAGGGGTCCTACGAGCAGTACTTC
TRBV20-1	-	TRBJ2-3	-	CSGSSAPDPDTQYF	TGCAGTGGGTCTAGCGCCCCGGATCCGGATACGCAGTATTTT
TRBV24-1	-	TRBJ2-6	TRBD1	CATGQESSGANVLTF	TGTGCCACGGGACAGGAGAGCTCTGGGGCCAACGTCCTGACTTTC
TRBV4-2	-	TRBJ2-3	-	CASSQVGGGDTDTQYF	TGTGCCAGCAGCCAAGTTGGGGGAGGCGACACAGATACGCAGTATTTT
TRBV6-6	few	TRBJ2-6	-	CASSYLTGANVLTF	TGTGCCAGCAGTTACCTCACTGGGGCCAACGTCCTGACTTTC
TRBV27	-	TRBJ1-2	-	CASSLLGSANYGYTF	TGTGCCAGCAGTTTACTCGGTTCAGCTAACTATGGCTACACCTTC
TRBV7-2	-	TRBJ2-1	-	CASSLRPVTNEQFF	TGTGCCAGCAGCTTGCGCCCTGTAACCAATGAGCAGTTCTTC
TRBV27	-	TRBJ2-1	TRBD1	CASSLHPWGQQYNEQFF	TGTGCCAGCAGTTTACACCCTTGGGGACAGCAATACAATGAGCAGTTCTTC
TRBV20-1	once	TRBJ1-6	TRBD1	CSAKGQYNSPLHF	TGCAGTGCCAAGGGACAGTATAATTCACCCCTCCACTTT
TRBV11-2	few	TRBJ2-1	-	CASSLDRSPNEQFF	TGTGCCAGCAGCTTAGATAGGAGTCCCAATGAGCAGTTCTTC
TRBV7-9	-	TRBJ2-7	TRBD2	CASSFGSSGLEQYF	TGTGCCAGCAGCTTTGGCTCTAGCGGGCTTGAGCAGTACTTC
TRBV27	-	TRBJ1-1	-	CASSLSTGWGRNTEAFF	TGTGCCAGCAGTTTATCAACGGGGTGGGGACGCAACACTGAAGCTTTCTTT
TRBV28	once	TRBJ2-1	-	CASSPPANNEQFF	TGTGCCAGCAGCCCTCCCGCAAACAATGAGCAGTTCTTC
TRBV20-1	-	TRBJ1-6	-	CSARDRQRGRNSPLHF	TGCAGTGCTAGAGATCGTCAGCGGGGGAGGAATTCACCCCTCCACTTT
TRBV7-2	once	TRBJ2-5	-	CASTPSGQTQYF	TGTGCCAGCACCCCGTCGGGGCAGACCCAGTACTTC
TRBV6-1	once	TRBJ2-3	-	CASSDHRGGQLDTQYF	TGTGCCAGCAGTGACCACCGTGGGGGGCAACTAGATACGCAGTATTTT
TRBV28	few	TRBJ2-6	-	CASSLLGRPGANVLTF	TGTGCCAGCAGTTTATTGGGCAGGCCTGGGGCCAACGTCCTGACTTTC
TRBV12-3/TRBV12-4	-	TRBJ1-6	-	CASSLRGSDSPLHF	TGTGCCAGCAGTTTAAGGGGTAGCGATTCACCCCTCCACTTT
TRBV7-8	-	TRBJ1-5	-	CASSLEAGDGQPQHF	TGTGCCAGCAGCTTAGAAGCGGGGGATGGTCAGCCCCAGCATTTT
TRBV27	-	TRBJ2-4	-	CASSQEKGGVYIQYF	TGTGCCAGCAGTCAAGAAAAGGGGGGCGTTTACATTCAGTACTTC
TRBV11-2	-	TRBJ2-5	-	CASSDQTRQETQYF	TGTGCCAGCAGCGATCAGACTAGACAAGAGACCCAGTACTTC
TRBV2	once	TRBJ1-2	-	CASSAGYDYGYTF	TGTGCCAGCAGTGCAGGGTACGACTATGGCTACACCTTC
TRBV20-1	-	TRBJ2-7	-	CSARFVGSSYEQYF	TGCAGTGCTAGGTTTGTGGGAAGCTCCTACGAGCAGTACTTC
TRBV7-9	few	TRBJ1-2	-	CASSLAGVAGYTF	TGTGCCAGCAGCTTAGCTGGGGTTGCTGGCTACACCTTC
TRBV4-1	few	TRBJ1-6	-	CASSRVGDSPLHF	TGCGCCAGCAGCCGGGTGGGGGATTCACCCCTCCACTTT
TRBV29-1	-	TRBJ1-1	-	CSPAIKTTPGQRTEAFF	TGCAGCCCCGCCATCAAGACCACCCCAGGACAGCGAACTGAAGCTTTCTTT
TRBV4-1	-	TRBJ2-6	-	CASSQAMAGLSSGANVLTF	TGCGCCAGCAGCCAAGCGATGGCAGGGCTTAGCTCTGGGGCCAACGTCCTGACTTTC
TRBV13	few	TRBJ2-2	-	CASSMDSGKLFF	TGTGCCAGCAGCATGGACAGTGGGAAGCTGTTTTTT
TRBV27	-	TRBJ2-1	-	CASSRGTGSNEQFF	TGTGCCAGCAGTCGCGGGACCGGGAGCAATGAGCAGTTCTTC
TRBV6-2/TRBV6-3	-	TRBJ1-5	TRBD1	CASSSMGQSNQPQHF	TGTGCCAGCAGTTCCATGGGACAGAGCAATCAGCCCCAGCATTTT
TRBV6-2/TRBV6-3	-	TRBJ2-5	-	CASSWEPDGSTLREQYF	TGTGCCAGCAGTTGGGAGCCTGATGGCTCAACTCTAAGGGAGCAGTACTTC
TRBV29-1	-	TRBJ1-1	-	CSVGLGGLNTEAFF	TGCAGCGTAGGCCTAGGGGGGCTGAACACTGAAGCTTTCTTT
TRBV20-1	-	TRBJ2-5	-	CSARDGGLETQYF	TGCAGTGCTAGAGATGGAGGACTAGAGACCCAGTACTTC
TRBV29-1	-	TRBJ2-3	-	CSVGRLGDTQYF	TGCAGCGTCGGTCGGTTGGGAGATACGCAGTATTTT